What follows are 15 T cell receptor beta chains derived from one specimen sequenced in a study of shared clonotypes between healthy human individuals. The repertoire was sequenced with immunoSEQ multiplex PCR; TCRdb's copy has only in-frame clones and lacks some. The profile shows about 2.3 million clones, approximately 90% of them singletons. The sample comprised naive CD4+ T cells from PBMCs. Subset noted: CD45RA+ positively selected. These receptors originate from a man aged 18 to 29 in good health. Some clones in this sample may be carry-over from other donors' samples.

V usage is TRBV7-2 and J usage is TRBJ2-1; D uncertain. Per the germline V gene, CDR1 is SGHTA and CDR2 is FQGNSA. This CDR3 comprises 12 residues. Trimming removed 5 bases from V and 11 bases from J, with 13 bases in between. CDR3 bases: TGTGCCAGCAGCCCTCCTGTGTATAAGCAGTTCTTC. It yields the protein CASSPPVYKQFF.

V is TRBV5-1 and J is TRBJ2-3; 8 bases map to TRBD1. Germline V lookup: CDR1 SGHRS, CDR2 YFSETQ. V shed 6 bases, J shed 0 bases, and the junction held 6 bases outside the gene matches. The CDR3 is made up of 15 amino acids. CDR3 protein: CASTRTGQSTDTQYF. The DNA for the CDR3 is TGCGCCAGCACCCGGACAGGGCAAAGCACAGATACGCAGTATTTT.

This sequence joins TRBV9 and TRBJ2-3; perhaps TRBD2 as D (7 bases). CDR3 size: 15 residues. V gave up 4 bases and J gave up 6 bases, with 18 bases separating them. CDR1 SGDLS and CDR2 YYNGEE come from the germline V gene. CDR3: CASSPRAEGGDTQYF. CDR3 DNA: TGTGCCAGCAGCCCTCGCGCCGAGGGGGGGGATACGCAGTATTTT.

The CDR3, as DNA: TGCGCCAGCAGCTCTCTATCAATATCGTATGGCTACACCTTC. As protein: CASSSLSISYGYTF. The V call is TRBV5-1, the J call TRBJ1-2; unclear D gene. The germline gives CDR1 SGHRS, CDR2 YFSETQ. The CDR3 has 14 residues. V was shortened by 3 bases and J by 5 bases, with 14 bases between the two germline ends.

CDR3 sequence reads: CASSNTGTGLDEQFF. The CDR3 DNA follows: TGTGCCAGCAGTAATACCGGGACAGGTCTTGATGAGCAGTTCTTC. The chain carries TRBV28 and TRBJ2-1; 8 bases agree with TRBD1. V lost 5 bases to trimming and J lost 8 bases; unmatched junction nucleotides: 11. CDR3 size: 15 residues. From germline, CDR1 is MDHEN and CDR2 SYDVKM.

This clone has just a few counts. The chain carries TRBV2 and TRBJ1-2, with D tentatively TRBD1 (5 bases). Trimming shortened V by 4 bases and J by 7 bases, and 16 bases separated the two germline ends. The CDR3 is made up of 14 amino acids. Germline loops: CDR1 SNHLY, CDR2 FYNNEI. CDR3 nucleotide sequence: TGTGCCAGCAGTGCCTATACAGGAGAGGGTGGCTACACCTTC. Encoded protein: CASSAYTGEGGYTF.

The chain carries TRBV6-1 and TRBJ2-1; TRBD2 matches 8 bases. Germline trimming cut 3 bases from V and 7 bases from J; bases unmatched to any gene: 11. The CDR3 covers 16 residues. Germline V gene sequence: CDR1 MNHNS, CDR2 SASEGT. In DNA form, the CDR3 reads TGTGCCAGCAGTGATACGGGAGGGCCGCAGGGGAATGAGCAGTTCTTC. It is translated as CASSDTGGPQGNEQFF.

The rearrangement joins TRBV18 to TRBJ2-7, with 8 positions matching TRBD2. The V segment lost 2 bases and the J segment 1 base; nucleotides outside the gene matches: 10. The CDR3 sequence is 17 residues long. Germline V gene data show CDR1 as KGHSH and CDR2 as LQKENI. CDR3: CASSPIDSGRGSYEQYF. The CDR3 DNA reads as TGTGCCAGCTCACCAATCGACAGCGGGAGAGGTTCCTACGAGCAGTACTTC.

V gene TRBV5-1 combines with J gene TRBJ2-3; TRBD1 matches 7 bases. CDR1 SGHRS and CDR2 YFSETQ come from the germline V gene. This CDR3 comprises 19 residues. V lost 1 base and J lost 0; bases outside the gene matches: 14. CDR3 sequence: CASSLRAPGQTTSTDTQYF. The CDR3 region has the DNA TGCGCCAGCAGCTTGAGGGCACCGGGACAGACGACTAGCACAGATACGCAGTATTTT.

The rearrangement links TRBV11-2 to TRBJ1-1; the D is unclear. CDR1 and CDR2 from the germline V gene are SGHAT and FQNNGV. The V gene lost 2 bases and the J gene lost 0 bases, with 10 bases spanning the gap. This CDR3 has 15 amino acids. CDR3 sequence reads: CASSLRAAMNTEAFF. DNA for the CDR3: TGTGCCAGCAGCTTAAGGGCTGCGATGAACACTGAAGCTTTCTTT.

This chain uses TRBV7-9 with TRBJ2-5; 7 positions agree with TRBD1. Germline loops: CDR1 SEHNR, CDR2 FQNEAQ (reference sequence). The ends lost 1 base at V and 1 base at J; junction bases unmatched: 3. The CDR3 spans 15 residues. Written as DNA, the CDR3 is TGTGCCAGCAGCTTAGGGGGACAGTCCCAAGAGACCCAGTACTTC. Translating gives CASSLGGQSQETQYF. Drawing the rest from reference TRBV7-9 and TRBJ2-5, the complete variable domain is DTGVSQNPRHKITKRGQNVTFRCDPISEHNRLYWYRQTLGQGPEFLTYFQNEAQLEKSRLLSDRFSAERPKGSFSTLEIQRTEQGDSAMYLCASSLGGQSQETQYFGPGTRLLVL.

This clone has just one count. Other DNA sequences in this sample translate to the same CDR3. The J gene is TRBJ2-7, the V gene TRBV6-6; D remains unclear. The CDR3 totals 13 residues. V shed 2 bases and J shed 0 bases, with 5 bases lying between them. Germline V gene sequence: CDR1 MNHNY, CDR2 SVGAGI (reference sequence). In nucleotides, the CDR3 is TGTGCCAGCAGTTACGGCGCCTCCTACGAGCAGTACTTC. It translates to CASSYGASYEQYF.

V gene TRBV30 combines with J gene TRBJ1-5, with TRBD1 matching over 8 bases. Germline assignment: CDR1 GTSNPN and CDR2 SVGIG (reference sequence). CDR3 size: 14 residues. With V trimmed by 2 bases and J by 3 bases, 3 bases remained unmatched. The CDR3 sequence is CAWSRGQANQPQHF. DNA for the CDR3: TGTGCCTGGAGTCGGGGACAGGCCAATCAGCCCCAGCATTTT.

The gene calls are TRBV9 and TRBJ2-5; 8 bases line up with TRBD2. The better agreement between TRBJ2-7 and the DNA end casts doubt on the J call. The CDR3 extends over 17 amino acids. Germline-derived CDR1 and CDR2 are SGDLS and YYNGEE. The CDR3 DNA sequence: TGTGCCAGCAGCGTAGCTACCCTAGCGGGCGGCCCCTACGAGCAGTACTTC. It yields the protein CASSVATLAGGPYEQYF.

V usage is TRBV7-2 and J usage is TRBJ2-7, with D tentatively TRBD1 (5 bases). Germline V gives CDR1 SGHTA, CDR2 FQGNSA. V lost 2 bases, J lost 2 bases, and 10 bases lay in between. CDR3 size: 14 residues. CDR3 sequence: CASSLSLDTYEQYF. CDR3 DNA: TGTGCCAGCAGCTTAAGTCTGGACACCTACGAGCAGTACTTC.